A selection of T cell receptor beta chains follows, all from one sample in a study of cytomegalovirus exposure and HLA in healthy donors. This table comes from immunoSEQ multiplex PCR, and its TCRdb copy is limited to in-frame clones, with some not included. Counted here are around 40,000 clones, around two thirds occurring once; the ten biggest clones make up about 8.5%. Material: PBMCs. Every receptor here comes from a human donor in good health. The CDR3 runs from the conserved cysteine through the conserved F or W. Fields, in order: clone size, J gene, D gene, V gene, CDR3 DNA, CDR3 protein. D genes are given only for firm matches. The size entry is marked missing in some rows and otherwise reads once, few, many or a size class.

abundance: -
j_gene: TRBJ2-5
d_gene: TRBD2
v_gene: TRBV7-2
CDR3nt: TGTGCCAGCAGCTTCCAGCGGGGGGCGGGGGAGACCCAGTACTTC
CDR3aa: CASSFQRGAGETQYF

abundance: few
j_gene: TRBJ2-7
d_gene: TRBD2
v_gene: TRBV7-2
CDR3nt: TGTGCCAGCAGCCCCGGACTAGCGGGGCAGGTTTTGGGTTACGAGCAGTACTTC
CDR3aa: CASSPGLAGQVLGYEQYF

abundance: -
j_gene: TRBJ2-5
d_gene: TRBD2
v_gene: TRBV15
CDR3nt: TGTGCCACCAGCTCTAGGGAGGGAGGGGAGACCCAGTACTTC
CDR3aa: CATSSREGGETQYF

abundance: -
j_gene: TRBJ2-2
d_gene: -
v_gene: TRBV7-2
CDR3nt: TGTGCCAGCAGCTTAAGGGGCGAGCCCAACACCGGGGAGCTGTTTTTT
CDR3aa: CASSLRGEPNTGELFF

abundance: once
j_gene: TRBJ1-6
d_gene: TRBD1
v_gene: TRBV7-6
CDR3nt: TGTGCCAGCAGCCCCAGGGGACAGGGACTCTCCTATAATTCACCCCTCCACTTT
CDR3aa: CASSPRGQGLSYNSPLHF

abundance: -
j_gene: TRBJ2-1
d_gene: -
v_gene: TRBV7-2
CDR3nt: TGTGCCAGCAGCCCAGGCAACACTGAGCAGTTCTTC
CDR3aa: CASSPGNTEQFF

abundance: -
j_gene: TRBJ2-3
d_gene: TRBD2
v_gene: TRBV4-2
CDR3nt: TGTGCCAGCAGCCAACGGACTAGCGGGGGGTCCACAGATACGCAGTATTTT
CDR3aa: CASSQRTSGGSTDTQYF

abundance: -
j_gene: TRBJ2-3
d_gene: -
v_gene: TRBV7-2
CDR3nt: TGTGCCAGCAGCTCACGTCGGGGCACAGATACGCAGTATTTT
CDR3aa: CASSSRRGTDTQYF

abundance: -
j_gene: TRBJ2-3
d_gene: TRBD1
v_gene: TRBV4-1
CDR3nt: TGCGCCAGCAGCCAAGTGGTTGTGGGACAGGGGACCCCAGATACGCAGTATTTT
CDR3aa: CASSQVVVGQGTPDTQYF

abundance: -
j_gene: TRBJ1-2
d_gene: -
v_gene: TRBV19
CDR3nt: TGTGCCAGTAGTATAGGGACTGCGTATGGCTACACCTTC
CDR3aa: CASSIGTAYGYTF

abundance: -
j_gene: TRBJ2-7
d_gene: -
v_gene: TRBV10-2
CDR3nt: TGCGCCAGCCGCGTGGGGGCTAATGAGCAGTACTTC
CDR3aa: CASRVGANEQYF

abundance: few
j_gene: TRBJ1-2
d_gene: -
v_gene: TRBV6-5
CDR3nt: TGTGCCAGCAGTACTCGGGACACAAGGGACTATGGCTACACCTTC
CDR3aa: CASSTRDTRDYGYTF

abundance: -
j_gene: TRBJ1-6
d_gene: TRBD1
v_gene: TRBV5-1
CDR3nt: TGCGCCAGCAGCTCCGGGACAGTGGATTCACCCCTCCACTTT
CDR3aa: CASSSGTVDSPLHF

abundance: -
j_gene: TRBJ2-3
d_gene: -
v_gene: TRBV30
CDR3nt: TGTGCCTGGAGTCCCCCCCGGCTAGCCAGCACAGATACGCAGTATTTT
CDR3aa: CAWSPPRLASTDTQYF

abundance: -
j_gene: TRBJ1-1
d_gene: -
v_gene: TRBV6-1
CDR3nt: TGTGCCAGCCGTACTGCGGTAGGGGGGAACACTGAAGCTTTCTTT
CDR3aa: CASRTAVGGNTEAFF

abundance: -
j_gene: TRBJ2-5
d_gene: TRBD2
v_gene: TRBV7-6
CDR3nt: TGTGCCAGCAGCTTAGGGGCGGGGGGAGTCCAGTACTTC
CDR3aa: CASSLGAGGVQYF

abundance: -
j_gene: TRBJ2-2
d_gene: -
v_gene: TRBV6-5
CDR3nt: TGTGCCAGCGGAGACGGAGCCACCAACACCGGGGAGCTGTTTTTT
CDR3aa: CASGDGATNTGELFF

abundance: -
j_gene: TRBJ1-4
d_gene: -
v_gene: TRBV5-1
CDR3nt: TGCGCCAGCAGCAGAGACACAACTAATGAAAAACTGTTTTTT
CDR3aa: CASSRDTTNEKLFF

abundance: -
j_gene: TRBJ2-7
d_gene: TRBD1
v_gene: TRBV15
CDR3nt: TGTGCCACCAGCCCCAGGGGACAGGCACGCGAGCAGTACTTC
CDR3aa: CATSPRGQAREQYF

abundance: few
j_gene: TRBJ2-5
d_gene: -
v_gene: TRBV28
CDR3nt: TGTGCCAGCAGTTTCCGTCTAGGAGGCGGTGAGACCCAGTACTTC
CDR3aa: CASSFRLGGGETQYF

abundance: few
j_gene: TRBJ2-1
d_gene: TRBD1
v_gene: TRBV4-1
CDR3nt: TGCGCCAGCAGCCCGACAGGGAGCTCCTACAATGAGCAGTTCTTC
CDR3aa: CASSPTGSSYNEQFF

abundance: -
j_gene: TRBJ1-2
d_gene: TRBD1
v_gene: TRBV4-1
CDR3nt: TGCGCCAGCAGCCAAGACGACAGGGGGTGGGATGGCTACACCTTC
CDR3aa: CASSQDDRGWDGYTF

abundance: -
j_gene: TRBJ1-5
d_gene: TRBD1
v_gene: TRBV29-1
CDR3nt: TGCAGCGTTTCAGGGGGATTCAATCAGCCCCAGCATTTT
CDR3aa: CSVSGGFNQPQHF

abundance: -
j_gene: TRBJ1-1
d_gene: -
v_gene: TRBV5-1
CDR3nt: TGCGCCAGCAGCTTGGCCCAGAACACTGAAGCTTTCTTT
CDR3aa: CASSLAQNTEAFF

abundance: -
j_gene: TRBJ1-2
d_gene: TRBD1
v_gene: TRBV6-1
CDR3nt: TGTGCCAGCAGTGAATTACAGGGGGCAGGTGGCTACACCTTC
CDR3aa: CASSELQGAGGYTF

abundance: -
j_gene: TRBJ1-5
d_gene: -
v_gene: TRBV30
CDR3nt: TGTGCCTGGAGTGAGAGGGAGGATCAGCCCCAGCATTTT
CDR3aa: CAWSEREDQPQHF

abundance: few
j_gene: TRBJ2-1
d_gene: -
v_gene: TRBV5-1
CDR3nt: TGCGCCAGCAGCGGCCAGACAAGCGGCTACAATGAGCAGTTCTTC
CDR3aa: CASSGQTSGYNEQFF

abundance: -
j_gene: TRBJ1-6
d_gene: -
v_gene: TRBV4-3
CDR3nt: TGCGCCAGCAGCCACTTACAGGGAATTCAAAACAATTCACCCCTCCACTTT
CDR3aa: CASSHLQGIQNNSPLHF

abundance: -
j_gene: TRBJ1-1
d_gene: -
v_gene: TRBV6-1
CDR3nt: TGTGCCAGCAGTGAAGTGCGGGGGGCCCCTGAAGCTTTCTTT
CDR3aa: CASSEVRGAPEAFF